The TCR beta chain under discussion was sequenced for a study of CD8 T cells in Susac syndrome. On the study more broadly: Patients with Susac syndrome were therapy-naive, taking corticosteroids, with some also receiving intravenous immunoglobulin, or taking intravenous immunoglobulin alone at the time their blood was drawn.

The RNA input was about 0.5 to 1 ug, and it was reverse transcribed with random hexamers. TCRdb recomputed calls from the immunoSEQ multiplex PCR reads with MiXCR, one row per CDR3 protein. Altogether under 85,000 distinct CDR3 sequences are present, 94% being singletons, with the ten largest covering around 0.94%. Sequencing of TCR beta covered CD8+ and CD4+ T cells obtained from blood. The TCR sequence derives from a human donor with Susac syndrome. Sequencing was carried out using CD8+ T cells from PBMCs.

The CDR3 here is CASNLDREGYNEQFF. For the CDR3, the DNA is TGTGCCAGCAACCTAGACAGGGAGGGCTACAATGAGCAGTTCTTC. The chain recombines TRBV28 with TRBJ2-1; D may correspond to TRBD1 or TRBD2 (7 bases each). The V and J ends lost 7 bases and 3 bases respectively, with 16 bases between them. Germline assignment: CDR1 MDHEN and CDR2 SYDVKM. This CDR3 region has 15 residues.